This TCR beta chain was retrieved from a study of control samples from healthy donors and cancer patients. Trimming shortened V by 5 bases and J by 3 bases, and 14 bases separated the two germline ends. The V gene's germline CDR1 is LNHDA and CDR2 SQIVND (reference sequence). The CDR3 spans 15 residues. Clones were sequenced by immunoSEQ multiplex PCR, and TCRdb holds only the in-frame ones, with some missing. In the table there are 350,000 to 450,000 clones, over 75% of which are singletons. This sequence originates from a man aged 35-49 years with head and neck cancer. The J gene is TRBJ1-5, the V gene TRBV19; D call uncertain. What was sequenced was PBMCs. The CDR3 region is CASSLRTEDNQPQHF. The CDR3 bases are TGTGCCAGTAGTCTCCGAACAGAAGACAATCAGCCCCAGCATTTT.